This T cell receptor (beta chain) was profiled in a study of response to subunit inactivated influenza vaccine. In TCRdb, the RT-PCR reads were re-called with MiXCR into one record per CDR3 protein. The repertoire has more than 450,000 distinct CDR3 sequences, 6% to 9% of them found once; the top ten carry over 10%. Whole-study findings and limits: Each seasonal influenza vaccination recruits few new T cells, the authors suggested.

This clonotype showed up many times. Its antigen remains unknown. The CDR3 is 13 amino acids. Deletions cut 1 base from V and 3 bases from J, with 6 bases between. CDR1 is LGHDT and CDR2 is YNNKEL in the germline V gene (reference sequence). The receptor comes from a man aged 45 to 70 who received an inactivated influenza vaccine. The chain employs TRBV3-1 and TRBJ1-2; D not certain. The sample consisted of PBMCs from blood, taken around 25 months after vaccination. This chain's CDR3 is CASSQVVHYGYTF. CDR3 DNA: TGTGCCAGCAGCCAAGTTGTGCACTATGGCTACACCTTC.